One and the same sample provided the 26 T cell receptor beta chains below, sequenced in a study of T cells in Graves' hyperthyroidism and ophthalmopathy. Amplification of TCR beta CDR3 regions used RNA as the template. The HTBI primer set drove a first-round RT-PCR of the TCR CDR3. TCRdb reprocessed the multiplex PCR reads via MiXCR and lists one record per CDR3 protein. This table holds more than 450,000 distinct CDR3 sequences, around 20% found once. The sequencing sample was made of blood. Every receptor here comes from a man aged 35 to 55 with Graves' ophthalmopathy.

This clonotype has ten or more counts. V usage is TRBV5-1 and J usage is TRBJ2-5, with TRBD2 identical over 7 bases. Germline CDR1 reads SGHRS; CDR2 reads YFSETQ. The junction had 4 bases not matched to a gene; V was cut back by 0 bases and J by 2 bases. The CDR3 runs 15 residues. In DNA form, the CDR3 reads TGCGCCAGCAGCTTGGGGGACGGGGGGCAAGAGACCCAGTACTTC. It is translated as CASSLGDGGQETQYF.

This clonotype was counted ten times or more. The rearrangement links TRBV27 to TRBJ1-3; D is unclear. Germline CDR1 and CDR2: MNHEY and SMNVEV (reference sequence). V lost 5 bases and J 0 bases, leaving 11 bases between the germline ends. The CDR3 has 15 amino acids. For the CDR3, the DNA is TGTGCCAGCAGTCCCCATGCTACCTCTGGAAACACCATATATTTT. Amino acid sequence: CASSPHATSGNTIYF.

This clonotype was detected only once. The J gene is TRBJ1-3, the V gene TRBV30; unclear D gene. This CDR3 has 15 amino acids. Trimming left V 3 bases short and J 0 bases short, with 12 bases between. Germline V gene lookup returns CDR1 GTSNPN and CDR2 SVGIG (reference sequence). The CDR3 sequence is CAWREGPGSGNTIYF. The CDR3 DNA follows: TGTGCCTGGAGAGAGGGCCCCGGCTCTGGAAACACCATATATTTT.

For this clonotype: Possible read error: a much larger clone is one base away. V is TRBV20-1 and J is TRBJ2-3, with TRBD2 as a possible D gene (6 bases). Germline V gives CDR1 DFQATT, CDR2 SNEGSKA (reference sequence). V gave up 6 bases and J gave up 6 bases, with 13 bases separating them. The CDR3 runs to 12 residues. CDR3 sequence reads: CSAGTDWDTQYF. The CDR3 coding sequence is TGCAGTGCGGGGACTGACTGGGATACGCAGTATTTT.

The CDR3 sequence is CASSSERYTEAFF. In nucleotides, the CDR3 is TGCGCCAGCAGCTCAGAAAGGTACACTGAAGCTTTCTTT. The chain combines TRBV5-1 with TRBJ1-1, with unresolved D. Trimming left V 3 bases short and J 3 bases short, with 9 bases between. The CDR3 contains 13 residues. Germline lookup yields CDR1 SGHRS and CDR2 YFSETQ.

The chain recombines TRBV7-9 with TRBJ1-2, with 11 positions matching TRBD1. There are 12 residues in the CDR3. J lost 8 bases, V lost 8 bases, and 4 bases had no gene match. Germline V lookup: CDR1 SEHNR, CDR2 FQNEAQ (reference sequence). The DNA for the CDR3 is TGTGCCAGCCAGAGGACAGGGGGCGGCTACACCTTC. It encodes CASQRTGGGYTF.

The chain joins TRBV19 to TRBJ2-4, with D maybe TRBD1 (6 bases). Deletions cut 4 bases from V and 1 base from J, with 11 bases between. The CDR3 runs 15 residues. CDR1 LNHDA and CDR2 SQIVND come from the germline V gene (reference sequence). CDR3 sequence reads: CASSTPGAAKNIQYF. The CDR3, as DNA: TGTGCCAGTAGTACCCCAGGGGCGGCCAAAAACATTCAGTACTTC.

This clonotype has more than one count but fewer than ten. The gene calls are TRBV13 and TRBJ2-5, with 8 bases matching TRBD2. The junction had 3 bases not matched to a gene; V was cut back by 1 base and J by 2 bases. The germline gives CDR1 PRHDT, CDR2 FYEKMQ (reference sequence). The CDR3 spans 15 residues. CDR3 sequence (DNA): TGTGCCAGCAGCTTAGAGCCGGGAGGGCAAGAGACCCAGTACTTC. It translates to CASSLEPGGQETQYF.

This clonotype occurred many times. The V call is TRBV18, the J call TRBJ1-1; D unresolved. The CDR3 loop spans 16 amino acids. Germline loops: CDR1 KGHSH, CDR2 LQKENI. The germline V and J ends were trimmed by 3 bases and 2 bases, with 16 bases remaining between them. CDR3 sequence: CASSPSAPGLNTEAFF. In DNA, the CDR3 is TGTGCCAGCTCACCCTCTGCGCCAGGCCTAAACACTGAAGCTTTCTTT.

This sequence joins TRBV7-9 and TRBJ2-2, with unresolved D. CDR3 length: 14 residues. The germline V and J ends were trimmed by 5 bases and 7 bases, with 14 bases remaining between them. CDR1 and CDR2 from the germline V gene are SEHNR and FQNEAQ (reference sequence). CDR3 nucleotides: TGTGCCAGCAGCCCAGATCCACCCGGCGGGGAGCTGTTTTTT. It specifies CASSPDPPGGELFF.

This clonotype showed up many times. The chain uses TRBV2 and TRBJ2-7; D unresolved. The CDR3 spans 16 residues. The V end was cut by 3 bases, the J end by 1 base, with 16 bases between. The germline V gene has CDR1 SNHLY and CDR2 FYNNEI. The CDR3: CASSDPRSGSSYEQYF. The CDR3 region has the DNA TGTGCCAGCAGTGATCCGCGATCTGGGTCTTCCTACGAGCAGTACTTC. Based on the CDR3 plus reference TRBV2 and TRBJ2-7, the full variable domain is EPEVTQTPSHQVTQMGQEVILRCVPISNHLYFYWYRQILGQKVEFLVSFYNNEISEKSEIFDDQFSVERPDGSNFTLKIRSTKLEDSAMYFCASSDPRSGSSYEQYFGPGTRLTVT.

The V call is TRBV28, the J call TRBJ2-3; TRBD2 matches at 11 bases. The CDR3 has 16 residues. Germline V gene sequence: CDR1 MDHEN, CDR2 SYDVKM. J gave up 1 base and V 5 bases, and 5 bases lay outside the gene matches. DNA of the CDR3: TGTGCCAGCAGTCCGGGACTAGCGGCCGGCACAGATACGCAGTATTTT. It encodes CASSPGLAAGTDTQYF.

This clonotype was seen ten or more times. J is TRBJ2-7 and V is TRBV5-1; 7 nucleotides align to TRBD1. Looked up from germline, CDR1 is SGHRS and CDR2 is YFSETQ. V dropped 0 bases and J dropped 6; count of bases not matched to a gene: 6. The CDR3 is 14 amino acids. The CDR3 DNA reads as TGCGCCAGCAGCTTGGGTTCAGGGGGAGTCGAGCAGTACTTC. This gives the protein CASSLGSGGVEQYF.

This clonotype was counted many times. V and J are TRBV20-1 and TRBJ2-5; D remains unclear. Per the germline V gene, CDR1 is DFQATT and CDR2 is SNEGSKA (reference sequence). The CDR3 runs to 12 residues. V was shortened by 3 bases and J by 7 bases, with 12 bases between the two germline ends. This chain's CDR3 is CSASLSGGTQYF. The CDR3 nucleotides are TGCAGTGCTAGCCTTTCCGGCGGGACCCAGTACTTC.

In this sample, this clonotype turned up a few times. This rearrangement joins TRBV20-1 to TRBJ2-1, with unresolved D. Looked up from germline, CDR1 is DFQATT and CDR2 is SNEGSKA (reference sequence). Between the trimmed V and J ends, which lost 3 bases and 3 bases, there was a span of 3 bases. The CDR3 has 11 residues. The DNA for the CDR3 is TGCAGTGCTAGGGTCTACAATGAGCAGTTCTTC. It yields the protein CSARVYNEQFF.

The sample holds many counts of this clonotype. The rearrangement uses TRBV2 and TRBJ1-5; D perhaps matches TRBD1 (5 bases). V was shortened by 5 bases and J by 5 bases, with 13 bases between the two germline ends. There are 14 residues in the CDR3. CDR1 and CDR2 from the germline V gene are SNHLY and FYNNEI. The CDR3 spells CASSRDRGDQPQHF. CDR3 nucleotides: TGTGCCAGCAGTCGAGACAGAGGAGATCAGCCCCAGCATTTT.

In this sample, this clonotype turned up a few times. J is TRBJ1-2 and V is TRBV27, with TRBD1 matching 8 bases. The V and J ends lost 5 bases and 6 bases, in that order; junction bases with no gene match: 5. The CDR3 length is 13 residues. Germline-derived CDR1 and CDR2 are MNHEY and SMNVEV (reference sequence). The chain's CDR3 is CASSRTGHNGYTF. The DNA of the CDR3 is TGTGCCAGCAGTCGGACAGGGCACAATGGCTACACCTTC.

The CDR3, as DNA: TGTGCCAGCAGGACCGGGACAGGGTCTTTCAATGAGCAGTTCTTC. Protein product: CASRTGTGSFNEQFF. The chain recombines TRBV2 with TRBJ2-1; 9 bases line up with TRBD1. The junction had 9 bases not matched to a gene; V was cut back by 6 bases and J by 6 bases. The CDR3 sequence is 15 residues long. Germline V gene sequence: CDR1 SNHLY, CDR2 FYNNEI. Supplemented by reference TRBV2 and TRBJ2-1, the full variable domain reads EPEVTQTPSHQVTQMGQEVILRCVPISNHLYFYWYRQILGQKVEFLVSFYNNEISEKSEIFDDQFSVERPDGSNFTLKIRSTKLEDSAMYFCASRTGTGSFNEQFFGPGTRLTVL.

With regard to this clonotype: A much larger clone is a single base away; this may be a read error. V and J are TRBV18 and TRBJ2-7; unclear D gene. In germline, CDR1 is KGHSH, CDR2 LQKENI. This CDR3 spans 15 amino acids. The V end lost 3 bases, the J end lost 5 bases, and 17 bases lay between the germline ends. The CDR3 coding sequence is TGTGCCAGCTCACCCCAGGACCGTCACGGCCACGAGCAGTACTTC. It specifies CASSPQDRHGHEQYF.

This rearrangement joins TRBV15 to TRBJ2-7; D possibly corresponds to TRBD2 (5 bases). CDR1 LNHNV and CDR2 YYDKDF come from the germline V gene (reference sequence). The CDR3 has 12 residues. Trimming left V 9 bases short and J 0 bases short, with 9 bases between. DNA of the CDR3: TGTGCCACGGGAGAAAGCTCCTACGAGCAGTACTTC. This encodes CATGESSYEQYF.

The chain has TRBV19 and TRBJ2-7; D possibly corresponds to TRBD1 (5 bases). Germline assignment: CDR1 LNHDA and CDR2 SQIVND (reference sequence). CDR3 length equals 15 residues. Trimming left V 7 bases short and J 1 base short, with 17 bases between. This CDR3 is CASKDKAGVSYEQYF. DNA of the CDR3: TGTGCCAGTAAGGACAAGGCTGGAGTTTCCTACGAGCAGTACTTC. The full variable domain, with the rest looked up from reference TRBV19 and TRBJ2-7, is DGGITQSPKYLFRKEGQNVTLSCEQNLNHDAMYWYRQDPGQGLRLIYYSQIVNDFQKGDIAEGYSVSREKKESFPLTVTSAQKNPTAFYLCASKDKAGVSYEQYFGPGTRLTVT.

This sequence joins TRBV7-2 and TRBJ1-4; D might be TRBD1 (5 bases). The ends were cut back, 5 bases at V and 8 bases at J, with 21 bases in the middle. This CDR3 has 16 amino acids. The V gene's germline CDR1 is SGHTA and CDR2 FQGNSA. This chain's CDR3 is CASSAGGVGGGEKLFF. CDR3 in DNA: TGTGCCAGCAGCGCCGGGGGTGTGGGGGGAGGCGAAAAACTGTTTTTT.

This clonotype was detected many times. This chain's CDR3 is CAWNAGTGTYEQYF. The CDR3, as DNA: TGTGCCTGGAACGCCGGGACAGGGACCTACGAGCAGTACTTC. V gene TRBV30 combines with J gene TRBJ2-7; 9 nucleotides align to TRBD1. The length of the CDR3 is 14 residues. V shed 4 bases and J 2 bases; nucleotides not matched to a gene: 6. Germline V gene lookup returns CDR1 GTSNPN and CDR2 SVGIG (reference sequence).

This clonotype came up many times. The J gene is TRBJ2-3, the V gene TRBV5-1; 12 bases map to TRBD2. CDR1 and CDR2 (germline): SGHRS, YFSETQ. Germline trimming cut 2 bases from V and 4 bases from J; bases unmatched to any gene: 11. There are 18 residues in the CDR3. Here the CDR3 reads CASSFGLAGGHRPDTQYF. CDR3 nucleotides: TGCGCCAGCAGCTTTGGGCTAGCGGGGGGGCATCGACCAGATACGCAGTATTTT.

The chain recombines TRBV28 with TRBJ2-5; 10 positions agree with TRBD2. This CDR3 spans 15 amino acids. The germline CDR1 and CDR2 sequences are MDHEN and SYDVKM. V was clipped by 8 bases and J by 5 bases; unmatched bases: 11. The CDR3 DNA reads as TGTGCCAGCGGTAGTCAGCGGGAGGGCCGCGAGACCCAGTACTTC. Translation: CASGSQREGRETQYF.

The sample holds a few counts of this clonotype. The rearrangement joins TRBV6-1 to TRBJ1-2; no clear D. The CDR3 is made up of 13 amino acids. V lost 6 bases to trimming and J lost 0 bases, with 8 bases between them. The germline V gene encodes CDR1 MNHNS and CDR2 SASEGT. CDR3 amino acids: CASSDGPNYGYTF. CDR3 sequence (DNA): TGTGCCAGCAGCGACGGACCTAACTATGGCTACACCTTC.